The clone carrying this T cell receptor (beta chain) was counted between two and nine times. This specimen comes from a study of human T cells and chemical hapten exposure. Overall study context: Sensitization employed 2% DPC on approximately 2 cm by approximately 2 cm of upper inner arm skin.

Time point described: patch test 1, 2 weeks after DPC sensitization. Documented treatment: therapeutic diphenylcyclopropenone sensitization with weekly scalp DPC. It was the library that attached unique molecular identifiers to individual cDNA molecules. Study processing details: A per-sample median of roughly 96,000 TCRs was observed, with a range of about 23,224 to 750,000. A single record per CDR3 protein comes from TCRdb applying MiXCR to the RACE reads. The V and J calls were not made by the authors but by TCRdb's processing. The sample carries 300,000 to 450,000 distinct CDR3 sequences, roughly 4.8% recorded once. The CDR3 is 14 residues long. Germline CDR1 is SNHLY and CDR2 is FYNNEI. Trimming cost V 11 bases and J 5 bases; bases outside gene matches: 9.

This receptor was taken from a woman between 45 and 60 years old with alopecia areata. Some clones in this sample may be carry-over from other donors' samples. The chain combines TRBV2 with TRBJ2-2; TRBD2 matches 9 bases. Here the sequenced sample was whole blood, taken in connection with sensitization to the hapten diphenylcyclopropenone (DPC). In DNA, the CDR3 is TGTGCCGCGATAGCGGGGGCGGGAACCGGGGAGCTGTTTTTT. It translates to CAAIAGAGTGELFF.